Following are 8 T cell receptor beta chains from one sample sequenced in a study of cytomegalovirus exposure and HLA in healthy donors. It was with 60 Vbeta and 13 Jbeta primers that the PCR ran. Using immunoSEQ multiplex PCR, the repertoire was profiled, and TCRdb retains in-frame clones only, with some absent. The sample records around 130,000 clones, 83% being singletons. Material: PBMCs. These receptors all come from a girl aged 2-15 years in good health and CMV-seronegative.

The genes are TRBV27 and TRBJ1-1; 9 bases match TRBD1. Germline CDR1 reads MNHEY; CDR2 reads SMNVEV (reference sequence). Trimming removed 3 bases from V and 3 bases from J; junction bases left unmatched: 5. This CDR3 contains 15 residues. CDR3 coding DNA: TGTGCCAGCAGTTTCTGGACAGGGGCGGACACTGAAGCTTTCTTT. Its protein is CASSFWTGADTEAFF.

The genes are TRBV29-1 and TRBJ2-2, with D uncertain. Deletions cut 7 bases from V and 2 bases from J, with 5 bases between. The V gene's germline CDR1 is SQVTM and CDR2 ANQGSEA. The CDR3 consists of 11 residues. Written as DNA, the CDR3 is TGCAGCGCCAGAAACACCGGGGAGCTGTTTTTT. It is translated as CSARNTGELFF.

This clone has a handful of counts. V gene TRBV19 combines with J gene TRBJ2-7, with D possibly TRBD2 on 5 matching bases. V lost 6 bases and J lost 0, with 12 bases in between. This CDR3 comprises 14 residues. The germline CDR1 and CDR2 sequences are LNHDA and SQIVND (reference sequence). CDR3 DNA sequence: TGTGCCAGTAGCCAGCGGAATCCCTCCTACGAGCAGTACTTC. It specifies CASSQRNPSYEQYF.

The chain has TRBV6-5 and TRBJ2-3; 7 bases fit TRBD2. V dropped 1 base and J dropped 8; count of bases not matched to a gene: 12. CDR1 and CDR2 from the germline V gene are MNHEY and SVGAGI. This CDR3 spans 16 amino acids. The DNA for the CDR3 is TGTGCCAGCAGTTACTGGGGGGGAGGGACCGGGGGTACGCAGTATTTT. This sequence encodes CASSYWGGGTGGTQYF.

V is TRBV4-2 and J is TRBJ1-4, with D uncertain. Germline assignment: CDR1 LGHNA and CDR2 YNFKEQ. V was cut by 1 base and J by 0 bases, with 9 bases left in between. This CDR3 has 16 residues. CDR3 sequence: CASSQAVEATNEKLFF. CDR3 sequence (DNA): TGTGCCAGCAGCCAAGCGGTAGAAGCAACTAATGAAAAACTGTTTTTT.

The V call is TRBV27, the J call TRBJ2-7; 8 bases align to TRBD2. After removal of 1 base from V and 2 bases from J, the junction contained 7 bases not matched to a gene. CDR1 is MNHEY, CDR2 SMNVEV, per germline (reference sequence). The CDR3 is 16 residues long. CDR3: CASSLLTSGSTYEQYF. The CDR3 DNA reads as TGTGCCAGCAGTTTATTAACTAGCGGATCCACCTACGAGCAGTACTTC.

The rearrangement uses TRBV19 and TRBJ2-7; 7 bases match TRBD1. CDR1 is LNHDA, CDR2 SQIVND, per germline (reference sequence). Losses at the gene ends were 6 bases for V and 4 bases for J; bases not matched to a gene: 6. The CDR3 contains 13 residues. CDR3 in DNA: TGTGCCAGTAGACGGGACAGACCTTACGAGCAGTACTTC. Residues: CASRRDRPYEQYF.

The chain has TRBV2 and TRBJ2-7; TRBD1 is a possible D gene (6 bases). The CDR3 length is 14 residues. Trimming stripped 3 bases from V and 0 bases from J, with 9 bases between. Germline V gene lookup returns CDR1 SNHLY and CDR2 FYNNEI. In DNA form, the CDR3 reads TGTGCCAGCAGTGACAGGGGAGTCTCCTACGAGCAGTACTTC. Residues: CASSDRGVSYEQYF.